Below, one T cell receptor (beta chain) is given with its context. The antigen remains undetermined. Profiling relied on immunoSEQ multiplex PCR, and the TCRdb table lists in-frame clones only, not all of them. The sample lists over 100,000 clones, about 85% seen once, with approximately 2.5% in the top ten. The data are from a study of T cell responses to AZD1222 COVID-19 vaccine. CDR3 length equals 14 residues. CDR1 LNHNV and CDR2 YYDKDF come from the germline V gene (reference sequence). Trimming stripped 0 bases from V and 6 bases from J, with 11 bases between. Study conclusions and caveats: Vaccine-associated CD4 TCRs spanned spike, dominant at 160-218 and 743-854. Clonal diversity may have been underestimated in mostly white British donors.

V usage is TRBV15 and J usage is TRBJ1-1, with TRBD1 as a possible D gene (5 bases). This TCR was recovered from an adult who received the AZD1222 COVID-19 vaccine. The sample here was peripheral blood, taken 28 days after the second AZD1222 dose. CDR3 sequence (DNA): TGTGCCACCAGCAGAGATAAGGGAGGGGCTGAAGCTTTCTTT. Protein product: CATSRDKGGAEAFF.